This is a list of T cell receptor beta chains from one sample in a study of regulatory T cells in long-lasting Graves disease. A single record per CDR3 protein comes from TCRdb applying MiXCR to the multiplex PCR reads. The profile covers about 460,000 distinct CDR3 sequences, with 13% to 15% appearing a single time and around a sixth taken by the ten largest. This sample was shared with a second study, whose subject was T cells in Graves' hyperthyroidism and ophthalmopathy.

The specimen was peripheral blood mononuclear cells (PBMCs), collected at new diagnosis, from a patient treated with antithyroid drugs. These receptors were collected from a woman aged 50 to 60 with Graves disease. Both conserved end residues are part of each CDR3. The order of the fields is D gene, clone size, V gene, J gene, CDR3 protein, CDR3 DNA. The D gene is left open where the match is weak. Where a row states a size, it is once, few, many or the class of an expanded clone; other rows omit it.

TRBD1	many	TRBV7-3	TRBJ2-5	CASSLTGQAQETQYF	TGTGCCAGCAGCTTAACGGGACAGGCACAAGAGACCCAGTACTTC
TRBD1	few	TRBV4-1	TRBJ2-1	CASSQIPGQGRNEQFF	TGCGCCAGCAGCCAAATCCCGGGACAGGGGCGCAATGAGCAGTTCTTC
-	many	TRBV7-8	TRBJ2-5	CASSLGTNQETQYF	TGTGCCAGCAGCTTAGGCACCAACCAAGAGACCCAGTACTTC
-	many	TRBV29-1	TRBJ2-3	CSVGRSGDTQYF	TGCAGCGTTGGGCGGAGTGGAGATACGCAGTATTTT
TRBD1	many	TRBV6-5	TRBJ2-7	CASSYTGDRDYYEQYF	TGTGCCAGCAGTTACACCGGGGACAGGGATTACTACGAGCAGTACTTC
TRBD2	few	TRBV29-1	TRBJ2-1	CSVSGLAGPYNEQSF	TGCAGCGTCTCGGGACTAGCGGGACCCTACAATGAGCAGTCCTTC
-	-	TRBV13	TRBJ1-2	CASKGGDGYTF	TGTGCCAGCAAAGGGGGTGATGGCTACACCTTC
-	many	TRBV11-2	TRBJ2-1	CASSLGTLNEQFF	TGTGCCAGCAGCTTAGGTACCCTCAATGAGCAGTTCTTC
-	many	TRBV2	TRBJ2-1	CASARDSVNEQFF	TGTGCCAGCGCCCGGGACTCTGTGAATGAGCAGTTCTTC
TRBD2	many	TRBV5-1	TRBJ2-1	CASSGVRTGGTSGRSYNEQFF	TGCGCCAGCAGTGGGGTTCGGACAGGGGGGACTAGCGGGAGGTCCTACAATGAGCAGTTCTTC
TRBD2	few	TRBV6-9	TRBJ2-7	CACSWAGLAGVNEQYF	TGTGCCTGCAGTTGGGCCGGACTAGCGGGAGTGAACGAGCAGTACTTC
-	few	TRBV4-2	TRBJ2-1	CASSREYSHIDEQFF	TGTGCCAGCAGCCGAGAGTACAGTCACATCGATGAGCAGTTCTTC
-	few	TRBV28	TRBJ2-7	CASKTGTEAYEQYF	TGTGCCAGCAAAACCGGGACCGAAGCCTACGAGCAGTACTTC
TRBD1	few	TRBV27	TRBJ1-5	CASSPGTGYSNQPQHF	TGTGCCAGCAGCCCCGGGACAGGTTATAGCAATCAGCCCCAGCATTTT
TRBD1	-	TRBV19	TRBJ1-6	CASNPTGGDSPLHF	TGTGCCAGTAACCCGACAGGGGGAGATTCACCCCTCCACTTT
TRBD1	-	TRBV5-1	TRBJ2-3	CASSLAWTGDTQYF	TGCGCCAGCAGCTTGGCCTGGACAGGCGATACGCAGTATTTT
TRBD2	many	TRBV5-1	TRBJ2-1	CASSLTAGGVYNEQFF	TGCGCCAGCAGCTTGACGGCGGGAGGGGTATACAATGAGCAGTTCTTC
-	-	TRBV4-1	TRBJ2-7	CASSQDGPSRYEQYF	TGCGCCAGCAGCCAAGATGGACCCTCGAGATACGAGCAGTACTTC
-	many	TRBV6-5	TRBJ2-1	CASSYTGPLSNEQFF	TGTGCCAGCAGTTACACGGGACCCCTATCCAATGAGCAGTTCTTC
-	many	TRBV10-1	TRBJ2-1	CASSHLDPSRQFF	TGCGCCAGCAGTCACTTGGACCCCTCCCGGCAGTTCTTC
-	-	TRBV12-3/TRBV12-4	TRBJ1-3	CASSLGTSGGNTIYF	TGTGCCAGCAGCCTCGGGACATCGGGTGGAAACACCATATATTTT
-	few	TRBV24-1	TRBJ2-7	CATSEPRVDEQYF	TGTGCCACCAGTGAGCCGCGGGTGGACGAGCAGTACTTC
TRBD1	many	TRBV4-1	TRBJ1-5	CASSQENRGNQPQHF	TGCGCCAGCAGCCAAGAAAACAGGGGGAATCAGCCCCAGCATTTT
TRBD2	-	TRBV5-1	TRBJ2-3	CASSLEGGLAGADTQYF	TGCGCCAGCAGCTTGGAGGGGGGACTAGCGGGAGCAGATACGCAGTATTTT
-	many	TRBV27	TRBJ2-1	CASSPRGENEQFF	TGTGCCAGCAGTCCTCGGGGAGAGAATGAGCAGTTCTTC
-	-	TRBV7-9	TRBJ1-1	CASSLGTGKVGNTEAFF	TGTGCCAGCAGCTTAGGTACAGGGAAGGTGGGGAACACTGAAGCTTTCTTT
TRBD1	many	TRBV28	TRBJ2-5	CASSFPRWTGEQETQYF	TGTGCCAGCAGTTTTCCCCGCTGGACAGGCGAACAAGAGACCCAGTACTTC
-	-	TRBV4-2	TRBJ2-2	CASSQPTGTDTGELFF	TGTGCCAGCAGCCAACCTACCGGGACGGACACCGGGGAGCTGTTTTTT
-	many	TRBV7-2	TRBJ2-1	CASSLAGTDNEQFF	TGTGCCAGCAGCCTCGCCGGGACTGACAATGAGCAGTTCTTC
-	-	TRBV20-1	TRBJ2-7	CSALKGRWTQTYEQYF	TGCAGTGCACTGAAGGGTCGGTGGACGCAAACCTACGAGCAGTACTTC
TRBD1	many	TRBV2	TRBJ2-5	CASSDLDRGKETQYF	TGTGCCAGCAGTGATTTGGACAGGGGAAAAGAGACCCAGTACTTC
-	many	TRBV30	TRBJ2-3	CAWSRADTQYF	TGTGCCTGGAGTCGGGCAGATACGCAGTATTTT
TRBD1	few	TRBV30	TRBJ2-7	CAWTLRGTGAREQYF	TGTGCCTGGACGCTACGGGGGACAGGTGCACGCGAGCAGTACTTC
-	many	TRBV5-5	TRBJ2-3	CASSSWGATDTQYF	TGTGCCAGCAGCTCCTGGGGGGCCACAGATACGCAGTATTTT
TRBD1	many	TRBV11-2	TRBJ2-2	CASSLDPLAGGNTGELFF	TGTGCCAGCAGCTTAGATCCACTCGCAGGGGGGAACACCGGGGAGCTGTTTTTT
-	few	TRBV5-1	TRBJ1-5	CASSPGTQNQPQHF	TGCGCCAGCAGCCCCGGGACTCAGAATCAGCCCCAGCATTTT
TRBD1	many	TRBV15	TRBJ2-5	CATSRATGGMETQYF	TGTGCCACCAGCAGAGCCACAGGGGGGATGGAGACCCAGTACTTC
TRBD2	many	TRBV20-1	TRBJ2-3	CSAALAGGTDTQYF	TGCAGTGCTGCACTAGCGGGAGGCACAGATACGCAGTATTTT
TRBD1	-	TRBV5-5	TRBJ2-3	CASSWGTGYTDTQYF	TGTGCCAGCAGCTGGGGGACAGGGTACACAGATACGCAGTATTTT
-	-	TRBV30	TRBJ2-3	CAWSVSGQGLSTDTQYF	TGTGCCTGGAGTGTAAGTGGCCAGGGATTGAGCACAGATACGCAGTATTTT
TRBD2	many	TRBV7-8	TRBJ2-1	CASSLVSGSYEQFF	TGTGCCAGCAGCTTAGTTAGCGGGAGTTATGAGCAGTTCTTC
-	few	TRBV12-3/TRBV12-4	TRBJ1-5	CASTAAGYQPQHF	TGTGCCAGCACCGCCGCGGGGTATCAGCCCCAGCATTTT
-	many	TRBV28	TRBJ1-2	CASSTHGGVVGYTF	TGTGCCAGCAGTACACATGGGGGCGTAGTTGGCTACACCTTC
-	few	TRBV27	TRBJ2-2	CASLHLGGAGELFF	TGTGCCAGCCTTCACCTTGGGGGAGCCGGGGAGCTGTTTTTT
-	few	TRBV4-1	TRBJ1-2	CASSRIGGVGNYGYTF	TGCGCCAGCAGCCGAATAGGGGGAGTGGGAAACTATGGCTACACCTTC
TRBD1	-	TRBV7-6	TRBJ2-7	CASSLGGTASYEQYF	TGTGCCAGCAGCTTAGGAGGGACAGCCTCCTACGAGCAGTACTTC
-	few	TRBV5-8	TRBJ1-2	CASSLGGYYGYTF	TGTGCCAGCAGCTTGGGAGGATACTATGGCTACACCTTC
-	-	TRBV4-1	TRBJ1-6	CASSQGEGNNSPLHF	TGCGCCAGCAGCCAAGGGGAGGGGAATAATTCACCCCTCCACTTT
TRBD1	-	TRBV5-1	TRBJ1-2	CASSEEAGGLNYGYTF	TGCGCCAGCAGCGAGGAGGCAGGGGGACTAAACTATGGCTACACCTTC
-	-	TRBV6-1	TRBJ1-5	CASSEARGQGNQPQHF	TGTGCCAGCAGTGAAGCTCGGGGGCAGGGCAATCAGCCCCAGCATTTT
-	many	TRBV7-9	TRBJ1-4	CASSLGQPLDNEKLFF	TGTGCCAGCAGCCTCGGACAGCCATTAGATAATGAAAAACTGTTTTTT
TRBD1	many	TRBV7-3	TRBJ2-1	CASSASGTENNEQFF	TGTGCCAGCAGCGCTTCCGGGACAGAGAACAATGAGCAGTTCTTC
TRBD1	-	TRBV6-5	TRBJ2-1	CASSYSADRGNEQFF	TGTGCCAGCAGTTACTCGGCCGACAGGGGCAATGAGCAGTTCTTC
TRBD2	many	TRBV5-1	TRBJ2-1	CASSPTLAGGSLNEQFF	TGCGCCAGCAGCCCTACCCTAGCGGGGGGATCCCTGAATGAGCAGTTCTTC
-	-	TRBV19	TRBJ2-2	CASNLGGIGTGELFF	TGTGCCAGTAATCTTGGCGGGATAGGTACCGGGGAGCTGTTTTTT
-	-	TRBV27	TRBJ2-7	CASSFHMGYYEQYF	TGTGCCAGCAGTTTTCATATGGGCTACTACGAGCAGTACTTC